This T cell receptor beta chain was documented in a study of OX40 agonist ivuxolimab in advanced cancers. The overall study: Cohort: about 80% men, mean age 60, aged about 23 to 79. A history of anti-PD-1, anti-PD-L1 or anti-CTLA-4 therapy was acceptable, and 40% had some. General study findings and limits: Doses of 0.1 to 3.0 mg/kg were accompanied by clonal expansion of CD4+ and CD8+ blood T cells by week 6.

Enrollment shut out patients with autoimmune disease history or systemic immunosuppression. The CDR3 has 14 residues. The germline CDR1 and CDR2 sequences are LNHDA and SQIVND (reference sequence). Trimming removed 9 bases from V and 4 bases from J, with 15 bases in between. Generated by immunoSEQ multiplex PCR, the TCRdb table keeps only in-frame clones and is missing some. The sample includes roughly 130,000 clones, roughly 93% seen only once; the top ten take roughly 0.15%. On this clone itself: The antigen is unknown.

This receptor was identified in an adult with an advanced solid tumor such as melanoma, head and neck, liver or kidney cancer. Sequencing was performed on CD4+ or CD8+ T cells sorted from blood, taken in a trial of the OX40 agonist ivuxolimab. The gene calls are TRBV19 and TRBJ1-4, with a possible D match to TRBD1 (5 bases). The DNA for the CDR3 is TGTGCCAGCAATGGGCAAGGGGATAATGAAAAACTGTTTTTT. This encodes CASNGQGDNEKLFF.